The entry below gives a single TCR beta chain sequence along with its context. Its cognate antigen is unknown. The data derive from a study of CXCR3-negative and CXCR3-positive naive CD8 T cells. Among CD8+ T cells, naive ones were CD45RO-CCR7+CD27+CD95-. The CDR3 sequence is 13 residues long. In germline, CDR1 is MGHDK, CDR2 SYGVNS. Study-wide points: Naive cells with CXCR3 showed TRB CDR3s that were more hydrophobic than those in CXCR3-negative naive cells.

The TRB libraries of cDNA were built by UMI-labeled 5' RACE. TCRdb processed the 5' RACE reads again and assigns one entry to each CDR3 protein, with no DNA. In total, the table holds some 100,000 distinct CDR3 sequences. V and J are TRBV25-1 and TRBJ2-1; TCRdb's assignment of TRBD1 cannot be checked, as there is no DNA. The sample consisted of naive CXCR3+ CD8+ T cells from blood. Sample subset: CD45RO-CCR7+CD27+CD95- naive CD8+ T cells expressing CXCR3 (TNR3+). This clonotype originated in a human donor in good health. Some clones in this sample may be carry-over from other donors' samples. CDR3 protein: CASRTGGVDEQFF. Full variable domain (missing parts from reference TRBV25-1 and TRBJ2-1): EADIYQTPRYLVIGTGKKITLECSQTMGHDKMYWYQQDPGMELHLIHYSYGVNSTEKGDLSSESTVSRIRTEHFPLTLESARPSHTSQYLCASRTGGVDEQFFGPGTRLTVL.